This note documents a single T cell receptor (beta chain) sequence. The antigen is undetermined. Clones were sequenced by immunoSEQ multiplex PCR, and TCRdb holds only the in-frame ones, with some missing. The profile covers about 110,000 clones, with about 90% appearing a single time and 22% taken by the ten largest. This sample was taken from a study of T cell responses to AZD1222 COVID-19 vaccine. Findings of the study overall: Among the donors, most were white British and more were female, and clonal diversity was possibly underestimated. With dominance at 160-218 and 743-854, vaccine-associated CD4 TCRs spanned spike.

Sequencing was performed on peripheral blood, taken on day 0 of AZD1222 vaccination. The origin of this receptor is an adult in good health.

CDR3 protein: CASSQLFPGVRDRYTF. CDR3 nucleotide sequence: TGTGCCAGCAGCCAATTGTTTCCGGGAGTTCGCGATCGCTACACCTTC. J is TRBJ1-2 and V is TRBV16; unclear D gene. CDR1 is KGHSY and CDR2 is FQNENV in the germline V gene. Trimming took 1 base from V and 9 from J, leaving 21 bases between them. The CDR3 is made up of 16 amino acids.